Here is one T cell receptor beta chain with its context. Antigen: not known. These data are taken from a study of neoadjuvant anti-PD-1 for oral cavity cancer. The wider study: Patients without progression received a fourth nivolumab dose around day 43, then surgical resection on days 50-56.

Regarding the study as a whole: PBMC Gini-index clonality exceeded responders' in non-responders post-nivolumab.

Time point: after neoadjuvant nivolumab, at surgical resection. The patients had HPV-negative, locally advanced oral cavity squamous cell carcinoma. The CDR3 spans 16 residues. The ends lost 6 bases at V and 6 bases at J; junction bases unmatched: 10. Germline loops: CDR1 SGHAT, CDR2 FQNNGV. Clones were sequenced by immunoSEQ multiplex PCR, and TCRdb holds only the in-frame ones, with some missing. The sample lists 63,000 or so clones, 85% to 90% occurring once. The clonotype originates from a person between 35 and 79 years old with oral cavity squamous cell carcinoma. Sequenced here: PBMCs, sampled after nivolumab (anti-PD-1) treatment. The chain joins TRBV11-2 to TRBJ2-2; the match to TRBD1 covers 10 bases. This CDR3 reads CASRPLGQGRPGELFF. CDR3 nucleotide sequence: TGTGCCAGCAGACCACTGGGACAGGGGCGCCCCGGGGAGCTGTTTTTT. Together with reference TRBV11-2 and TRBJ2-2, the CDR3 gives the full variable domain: EAGVAQSPRYKIIEKRQSVAFWCNPISGHATLYWYQQILGQGPKLLIQFQNNGVVDDSQLPKDRFSAERLKGVDSTLKIQPAKLEDSAVYLCASRPLGQGRPGELFFGEGSRLTVL.